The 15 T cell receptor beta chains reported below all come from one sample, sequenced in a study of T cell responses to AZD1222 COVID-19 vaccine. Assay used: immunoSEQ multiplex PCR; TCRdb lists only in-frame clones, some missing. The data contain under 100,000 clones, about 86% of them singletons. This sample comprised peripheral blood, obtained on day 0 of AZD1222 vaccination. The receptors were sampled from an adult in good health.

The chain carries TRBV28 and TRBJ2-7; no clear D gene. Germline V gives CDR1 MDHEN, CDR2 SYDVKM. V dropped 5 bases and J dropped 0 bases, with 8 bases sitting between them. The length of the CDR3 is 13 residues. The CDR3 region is CASSPHGSYEQYF. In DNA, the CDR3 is TGTGCCAGCAGTCCTCACGGCTCCTACGAGCAGTACTTC.

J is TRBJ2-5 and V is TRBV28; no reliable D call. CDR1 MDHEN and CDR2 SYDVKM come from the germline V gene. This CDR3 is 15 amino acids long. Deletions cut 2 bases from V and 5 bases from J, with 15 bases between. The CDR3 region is CASSLNRLLGETQYF. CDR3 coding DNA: TGTGCCAGCAGTTTAAACCGTCTACTGGGGGAGACCCAGTACTTC.

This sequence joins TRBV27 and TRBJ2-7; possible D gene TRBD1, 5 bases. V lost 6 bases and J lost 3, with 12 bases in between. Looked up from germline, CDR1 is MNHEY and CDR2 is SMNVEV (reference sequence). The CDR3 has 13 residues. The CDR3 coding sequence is TGTGCCAGCAGCCCGCAGGGAAGCTACGAGCAGTACTTC. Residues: CASSPQGSYEQYF.

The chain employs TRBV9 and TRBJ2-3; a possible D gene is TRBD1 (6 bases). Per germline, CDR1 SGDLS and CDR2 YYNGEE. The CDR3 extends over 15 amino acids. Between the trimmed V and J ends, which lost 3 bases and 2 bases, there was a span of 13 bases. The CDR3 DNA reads TGTGCCAGCAGCGACCGGACAGCCCTCACAGATACGCAGTATTTT. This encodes CASSDRTALTDTQYF.

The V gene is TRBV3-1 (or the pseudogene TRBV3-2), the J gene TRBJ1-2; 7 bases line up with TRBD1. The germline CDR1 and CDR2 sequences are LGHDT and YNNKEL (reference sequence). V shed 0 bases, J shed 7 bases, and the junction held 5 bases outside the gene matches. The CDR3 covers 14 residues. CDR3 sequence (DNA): TGTGCCAGCAGCCAAGATTGGAGGGGGCGTGGCTACACCTTC. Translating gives CASSQDWRGRGYTF.

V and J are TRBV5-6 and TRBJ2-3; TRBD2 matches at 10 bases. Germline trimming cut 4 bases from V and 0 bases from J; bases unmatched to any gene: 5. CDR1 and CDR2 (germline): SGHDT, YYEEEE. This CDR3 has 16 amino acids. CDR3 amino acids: CASSPGLALSTDTQYF. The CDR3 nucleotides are TGTGCCAGCAGCCCGGGACTAGCGCTTAGCACAGATACGCAGTATTTT.

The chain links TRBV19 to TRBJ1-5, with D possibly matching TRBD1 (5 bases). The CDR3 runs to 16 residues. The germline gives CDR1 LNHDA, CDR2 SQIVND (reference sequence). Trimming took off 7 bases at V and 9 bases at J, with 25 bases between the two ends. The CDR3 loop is CASTSIRRDFSLPQHF. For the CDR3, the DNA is TGTGCCAGTACCAGTATCCGTCGGGACTTTAGCCTGCCCCAGCATTTT. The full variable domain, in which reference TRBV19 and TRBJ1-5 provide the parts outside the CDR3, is DGGITQSPKYLFRKEGQNVTLSCEQNLNHDAMYWYRQDPGQGLRLIYYSQIVNDFQKGDIAEGYSVSREKKESFPLTVTSAQKNPTAFYLCASTSIRRDFSLPQHFGDGTRLSIL.

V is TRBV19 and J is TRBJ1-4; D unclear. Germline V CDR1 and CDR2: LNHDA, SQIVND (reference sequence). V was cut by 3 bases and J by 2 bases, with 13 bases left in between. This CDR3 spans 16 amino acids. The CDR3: CASSISASTTNEKLFF. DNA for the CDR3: TGTGCCAGTAGTATTTCGGCCTCTACCACTAATGAAAAACTGTTTTTT.

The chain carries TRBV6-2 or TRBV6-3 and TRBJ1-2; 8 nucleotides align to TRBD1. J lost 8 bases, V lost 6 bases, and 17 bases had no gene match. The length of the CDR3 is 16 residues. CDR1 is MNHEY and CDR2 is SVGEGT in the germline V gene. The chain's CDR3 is CASSPPTIDRGGGYTF. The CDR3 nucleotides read TGTGCCAGCAGCCCCCCAACCATAGACAGGGGCGGAGGCTACACCTTC.

The CDR3 DNA sequence: TGTGCCAGCAGCCGGGACATCACCTACAATGAGCAGTTCTTC. This sequence encodes CASSRDITYNEQFF. The chain links TRBV14 to TRBJ2-1; maybe TRBD1 (6 bases). The CDR3 contains 14 residues. Trimming cost V 4 bases and J 2 bases, with 9 bases left between them. Germline CDR1 SGHDN, CDR2 FVKESK.

The chain's CDR3 is CASSQGVAGLNTGELFF. The CDR3 DNA sequence: TGCGCCAGCAGCCAAGGGGTAGCAGGGCTCAACACCGGGGAGCTGTTTTTT. The chain is built from TRBV4-3 and TRBJ2-2, with a tentative D call TRBD1 (5 bases). This CDR3 is built from 17 residues. Germline V gives CDR1 LGHNA, CDR2 YSLEER. V lost 1 base and J 2 bases, leaving 14 bases between the germline ends.

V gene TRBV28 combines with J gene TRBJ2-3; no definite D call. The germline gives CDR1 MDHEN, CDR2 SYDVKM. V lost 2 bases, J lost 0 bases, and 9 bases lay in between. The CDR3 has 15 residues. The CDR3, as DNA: TGTGCCAGCAGTTTAGTACAGATCAGCACAGATACGCAGTATTTT. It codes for CASSLVQISTDTQYF. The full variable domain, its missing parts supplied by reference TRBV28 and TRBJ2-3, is DVKVTQSSRYLVKRTGEKVFLECVQDMDHENMFWYRQDPGLGLRLIYFSYDVKMKEKGDIPEGYSVSREKKERFSLILESASTNQTSMYLCASSLVQISTDTQYFGPGTRLTVL.

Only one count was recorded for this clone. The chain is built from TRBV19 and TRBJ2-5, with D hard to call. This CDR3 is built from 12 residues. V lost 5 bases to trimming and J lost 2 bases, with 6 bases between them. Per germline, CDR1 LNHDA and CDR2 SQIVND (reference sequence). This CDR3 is CASSATQETQYF. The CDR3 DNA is TGTGCCAGTAGTGCCACTCAAGAGACCCAGTACTTC.

Here the CDR3 reads CASRETGGGTGELFF. In nucleotides, the CDR3 is TGTGCCAGTAGGGAGACAGGGGGCGGCACCGGGGAGCTGTTTTTT. The J gene is TRBJ2-2, the V gene TRBV19; 10 bases match TRBD1. Germline lookup yields CDR1 LNHDA and CDR2 SQIVND (reference sequence). CDR3 size: 15 residues. J lost 4 bases, V lost 6 bases, and 5 bases had no gene match.

The CDR3 spells CASSPRSGANVLTF. The CDR3 bases are TGTGCCAGCAGCCCACGATCTGGGGCCAACGTCCTGACTTTC. The rearrangement joins TRBV5-4 to TRBJ2-6; the D is unclear. The V gene's germline CDR1 is SGHNT and CDR2 YYREEE (reference sequence). Trimming removed 4 bases from V and 1 base from J, with 6 bases in between. The CDR3 sequence is 14 residues long. Full variable domain (rest looked up from reference TRBV5-4 and TRBJ2-6): ETGVTQSPTHLIKTRGQQVTLRCSSQSGHNTVSWYQQALGQGPQFIFQYYREEENGRGNFPPRFSGLQFPNYSSELNVNALELDDSALYLCASSPRSGANVLTFGAGSRLTVL.